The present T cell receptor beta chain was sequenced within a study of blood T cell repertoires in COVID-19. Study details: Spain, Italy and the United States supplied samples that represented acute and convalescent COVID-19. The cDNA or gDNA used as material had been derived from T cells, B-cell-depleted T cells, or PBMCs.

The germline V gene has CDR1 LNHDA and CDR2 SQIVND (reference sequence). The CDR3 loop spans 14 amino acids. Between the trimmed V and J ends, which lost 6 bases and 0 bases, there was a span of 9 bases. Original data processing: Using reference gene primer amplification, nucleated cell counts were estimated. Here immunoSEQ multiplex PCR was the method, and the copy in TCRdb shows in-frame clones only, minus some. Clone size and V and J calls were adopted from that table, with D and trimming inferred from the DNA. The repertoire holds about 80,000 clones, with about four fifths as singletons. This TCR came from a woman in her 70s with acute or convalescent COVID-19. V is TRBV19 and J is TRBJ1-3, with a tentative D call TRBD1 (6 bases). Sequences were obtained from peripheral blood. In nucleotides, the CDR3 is TGTGCCAGTAGACACAGGGACTCTGGAAACACCATATATTTT. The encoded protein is CASRHRDSGNTIYF.